The clone carrying this T cell receptor (beta chain) was picked up a small number of times. One entry per CDR3 protein, called by TCRdb with MiXCR from the PCR reads. The sample carries roughly 100,000 distinct CDR3 sequences, under 60% recorded once. The data are from a study of CDR3 diversity in severe acne. Sequencing input: blood. The sequence was collected from a male donor with acne.

The CDR3 DNA reads TGCGCCAGCAGCCAAGGTCTCAGGGAGGCAGATACGCAGTATTTT. Protein product: CASSQGLREADTQYF. The chain is built from TRBV4-3 and TRBJ2-3; tentative D call: TRBD2 (6 bases). The germline gives CDR1 LGHNA, CDR2 YSLEER. Trimming took 1 base from V and 4 from J, leaving 12 bases between them. The length of the CDR3 is 15 residues.